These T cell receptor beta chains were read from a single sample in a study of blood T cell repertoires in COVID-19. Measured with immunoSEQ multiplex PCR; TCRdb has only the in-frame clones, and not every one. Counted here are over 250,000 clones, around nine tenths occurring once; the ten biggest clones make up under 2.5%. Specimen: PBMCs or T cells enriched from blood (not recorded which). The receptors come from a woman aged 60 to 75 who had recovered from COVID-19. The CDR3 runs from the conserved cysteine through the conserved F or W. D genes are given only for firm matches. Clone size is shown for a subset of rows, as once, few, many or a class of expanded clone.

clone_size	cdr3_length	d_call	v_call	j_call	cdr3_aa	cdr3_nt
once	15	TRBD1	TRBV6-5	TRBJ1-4	CASSYSWDSLGKLFF	TGTGCCAGCAGTTACTCGTGGGACAGCTTGGGCAAACTGTTTTTT
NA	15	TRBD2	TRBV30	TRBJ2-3	CAWSRAGGRTDTQYF	TGTGCCTGGAGTCGAGCGGGGGGGCGGACAGATACGCAGTATTTT
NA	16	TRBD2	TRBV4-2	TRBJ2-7	CASSRGGLAGNYEQYF	TGTGCCAGCAGCCGGGGGGGACTAGCGGGGAACTACGAGCAGTACTTC
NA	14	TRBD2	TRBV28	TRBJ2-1	CASGERGGRVKQFF	TGTGCCAGCGGAGAGCGGGGGGGCCGGGTCAAGCAGTTCTTC
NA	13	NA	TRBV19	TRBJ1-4	CASTRGTNEKLFF	TGTGCCAGTACCAGGGGTACTAATGAAAAACTGTTTTTT
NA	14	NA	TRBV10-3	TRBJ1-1	CAISEIRGYTEAFF	TGTGCCATCAGTGAGATCAGGGGATACACTGAAGCTTTCTTT
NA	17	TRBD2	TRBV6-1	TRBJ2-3	CASSGGGLVWVTDTQYF	TGTGCCAGCAGTGGGGGAGGACTAGTGTGGGTTACAGATACGCAGTATTTT
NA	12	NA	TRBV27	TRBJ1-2	CASSAGSHGYTF	TGTGCCAGCAGTGCAGGGTCCCATGGCTACACCTTC
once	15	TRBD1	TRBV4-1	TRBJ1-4	CASSQDVGQKEKLFF	TGCGCCAGCAGCCAAGATGTGGGACAGAAAGAAAAACTGTTTTTT
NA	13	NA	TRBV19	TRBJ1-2	CASSISGQSGYTF	TGTGCCAGTAGTATATCCGGACAGTCCGGCTACACCTTC
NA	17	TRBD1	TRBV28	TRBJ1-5	CASNTGQGYYSNQPQHF	TGTGCCAGCAACACGGGACAGGGCTATTATAGCAATCAGCCCCAGCATTTT
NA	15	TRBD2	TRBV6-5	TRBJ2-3	CASGYSGGAVNTQYF	TGTGCCAGCGGTTATAGCGGGGGGGCCGTAAATACGCAGTATTTT
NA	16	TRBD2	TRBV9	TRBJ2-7	CASSVAGLAGVYEQYF	TGTGCCAGCAGCGTAGCGGGACTAGCGGGAGTGTACGAGCAGTACTTC
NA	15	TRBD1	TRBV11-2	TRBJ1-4	CASSPRQGANEKLFF	TGTGCCAGCAGCCCCAGACAGGGAGCTAATGAAAAACTGTTTTTT
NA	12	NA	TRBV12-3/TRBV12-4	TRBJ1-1	CATTDRKDEAFF	TGTGCCACCACCGACAGGAAAGATGAAGCTTTCTTT
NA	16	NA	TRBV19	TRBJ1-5	CASSKQAPGGNQPQHF	TGTGCCAGTAGTAAGCAGGCCCCCGGTGGCAATCAGCCCCAGCATTTT
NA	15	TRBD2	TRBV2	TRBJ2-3	CAGLTSPKVGDTQYF	TGTGCCGGGTTGACTAGCCCAAAAGTGGGAGATACGCAGTATTTT
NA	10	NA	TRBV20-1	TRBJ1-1	CSARGTHAFF	TGCAGTGCTAGGGGGACACATGCTTTCTTT
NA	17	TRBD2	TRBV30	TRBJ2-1	CAWSKGTSGRAYNEQFF	TGTGCCTGGAGTAAAGGGACTAGCGGGAGGGCCTACAATGAGCAGTTCTTC
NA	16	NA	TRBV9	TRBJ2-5	CASSVASGVGQETQYF	TGTGCCAGCAGCGTAGCCTCAGGGGTAGGTCAAGAGACCCAGTACTTC
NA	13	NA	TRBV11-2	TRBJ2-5	CASSLETQETQYF	TGTGCCAGCAGCTTAGAGACTCAAGAGACCCAGTACTTC
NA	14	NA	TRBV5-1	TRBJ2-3	CASSPDFPGDTQYF	TGCGCCAGCAGCCCGGACTTCCCTGGGGATACGCAGTATTTT
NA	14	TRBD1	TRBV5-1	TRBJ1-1	CASSKTGENTEAFF	TGCGCCAGCAGCAAGACAGGGGAAAACACTGAAGCTTTCTTT
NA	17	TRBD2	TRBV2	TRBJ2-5	CASAPSRLAVTQETQYF	TGTGCCAGCGCGCCAAGTAGGCTAGCGGTAACCCAAGAGACCCAGTACTTC
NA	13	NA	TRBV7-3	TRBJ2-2	CASSPSGTGELFF	TGTGCCAGCAGCCCCTCCGGCACCGGGGAGCTGTTTTTT
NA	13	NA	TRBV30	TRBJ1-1	CAWTVPGNTEAFF	TGTGCCTGGACGGTACCGGGGAACACTGAAGCTTTCTTT
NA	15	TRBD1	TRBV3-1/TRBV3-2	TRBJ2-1	CASSLRDRLRNEQFF	TGTGCCAGCAGCCTTCGGGACAGGTTGAGAAATGAGCAGTTCTTC
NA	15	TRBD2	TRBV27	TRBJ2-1	CASSLSASGTREQFF	TGTGCCAGCAGTTTATCGGCTAGCGGGACCCGGGAGCAGTTCTTC
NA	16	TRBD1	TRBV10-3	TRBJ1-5	CAISDHAGTANQPQHF	TGTGCCATCAGTGATCACGCCGGGACAGCTAATCAGCCCCAGCATTTT
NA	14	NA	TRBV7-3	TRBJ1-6	CASSLHRDGSPLHF	TGTGCCAGCAGCTTACACAGGGATGGTTCACCCCTCCACTTT
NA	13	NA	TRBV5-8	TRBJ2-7	CASSLGRRYEQYF	TGTGCCAGCAGCTTAGGGAGGCGGTACGAGCAGTACTTC
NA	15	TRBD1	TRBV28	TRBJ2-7	CASRGQGQGSYEQYF	TGTGCCAGCAGGGGACAGGGACAGGGGTCCTACGAGCAGTACTTC
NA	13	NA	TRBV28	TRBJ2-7	CASTRGAEYEQYF	TGTGCCAGCACCAGAGGCGCCGAGTACGAGCAGTACTTC
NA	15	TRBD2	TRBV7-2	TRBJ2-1	CASSLRGGSYNEQFF	TGTGCCAGCAGCTTGCGGGGGGGATCCTACAATGAGCAGTTCTTC
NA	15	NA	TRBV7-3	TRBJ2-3	CASSLAGFRTDTQYF	TGTGCCAGCAGCCTGGCCGGGTTCCGCACAGATACGCAGTATTTT
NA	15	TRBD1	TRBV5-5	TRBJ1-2	CASSKDRAANYGYTF	TGTGCCAGCAGCAAAGACAGGGCAGCTAACTATGGCTACACCTTC
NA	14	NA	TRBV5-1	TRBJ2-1	CASSRDSAYNEQFF	TGCGCCAGCTCGCGGGACAGCGCCTACAATGAGCAGTTCTTC